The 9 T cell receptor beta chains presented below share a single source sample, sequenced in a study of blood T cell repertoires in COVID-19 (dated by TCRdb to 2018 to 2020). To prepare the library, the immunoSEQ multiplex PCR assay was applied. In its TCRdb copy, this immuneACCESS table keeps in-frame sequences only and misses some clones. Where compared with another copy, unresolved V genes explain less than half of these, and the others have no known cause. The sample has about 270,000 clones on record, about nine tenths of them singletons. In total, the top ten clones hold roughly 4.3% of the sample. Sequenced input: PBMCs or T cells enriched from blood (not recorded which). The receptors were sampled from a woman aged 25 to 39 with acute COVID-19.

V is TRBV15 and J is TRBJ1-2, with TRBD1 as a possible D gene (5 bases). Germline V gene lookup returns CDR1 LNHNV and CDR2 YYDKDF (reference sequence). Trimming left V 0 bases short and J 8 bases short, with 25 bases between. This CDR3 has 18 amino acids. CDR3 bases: TGTGCCACCAGCAGAGATGATAGGCAGGGTAAAAATCGGCGCGGCTACACCTTC. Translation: CATSRDDRQGKNRRGYTF.

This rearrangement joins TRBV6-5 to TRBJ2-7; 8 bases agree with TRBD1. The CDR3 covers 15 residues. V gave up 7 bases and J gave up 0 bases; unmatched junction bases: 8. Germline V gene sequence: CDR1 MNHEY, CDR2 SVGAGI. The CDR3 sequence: CASTFGQGSSYEQYF. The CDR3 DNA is TGTGCCAGCACCTTTGGACAGGGCAGCTCCTACGAGCAGTACTTC.

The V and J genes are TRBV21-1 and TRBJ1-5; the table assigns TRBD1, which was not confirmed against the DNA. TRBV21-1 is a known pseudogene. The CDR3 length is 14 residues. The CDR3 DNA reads TGTGCCAGCAGCATGACAGATAGCAATCAGCCCCAGCATTTT. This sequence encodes CASSMTDSNQPQHF.

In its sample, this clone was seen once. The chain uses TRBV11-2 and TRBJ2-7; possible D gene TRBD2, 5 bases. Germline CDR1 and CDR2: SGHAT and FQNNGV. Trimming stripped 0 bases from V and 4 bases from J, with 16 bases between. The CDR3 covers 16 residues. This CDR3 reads CASSLDPGNSAYEQYF. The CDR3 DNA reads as TGTGCCAGCAGCTTAGACCCGGGGAACAGCGCATACGAGCAGTACTTC.

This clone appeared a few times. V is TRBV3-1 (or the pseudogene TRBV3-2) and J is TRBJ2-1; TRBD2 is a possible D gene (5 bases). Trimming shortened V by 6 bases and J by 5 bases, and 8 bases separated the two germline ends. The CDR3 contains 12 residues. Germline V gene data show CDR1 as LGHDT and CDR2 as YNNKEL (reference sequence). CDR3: CASSVLDNEQFF. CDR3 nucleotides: TGTGCCAGCAGTGTACTAGACAATGAGCAGTTCTTC.

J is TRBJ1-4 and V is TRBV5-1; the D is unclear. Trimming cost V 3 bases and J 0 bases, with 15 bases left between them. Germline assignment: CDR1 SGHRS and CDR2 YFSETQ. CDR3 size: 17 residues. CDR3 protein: CASSSGEQHATNEKLFF. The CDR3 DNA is TGCGCCAGCAGCTCGGGAGAACAGCACGCAACTAATGAAAAACTGTTTTTT.

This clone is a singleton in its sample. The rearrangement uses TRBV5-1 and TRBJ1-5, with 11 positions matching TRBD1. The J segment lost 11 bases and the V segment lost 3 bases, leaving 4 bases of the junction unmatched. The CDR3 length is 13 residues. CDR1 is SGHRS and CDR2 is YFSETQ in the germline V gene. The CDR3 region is CASSSGTGGAQHF. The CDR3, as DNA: TGCGCCAGCAGCTCCGGGACAGGGGGAGCCCAGCATTTT.

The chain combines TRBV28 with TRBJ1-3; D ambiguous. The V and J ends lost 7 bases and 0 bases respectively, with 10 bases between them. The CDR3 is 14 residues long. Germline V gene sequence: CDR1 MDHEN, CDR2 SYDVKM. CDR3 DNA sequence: TGTGCCAGCACGAGCGGGAACTCTGGAAACACCATATATTTT. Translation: CASTSGNSGNTIYF.

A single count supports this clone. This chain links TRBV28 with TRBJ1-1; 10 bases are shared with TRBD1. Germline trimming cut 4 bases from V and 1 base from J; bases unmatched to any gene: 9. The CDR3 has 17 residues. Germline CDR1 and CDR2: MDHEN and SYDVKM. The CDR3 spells CASSSGQGPKGNTEAFF. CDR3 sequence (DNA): TGTGCCAGCAGTTCGGGACAGGGGCCCAAGGGGAACACTGAAGCTTTCTTT.